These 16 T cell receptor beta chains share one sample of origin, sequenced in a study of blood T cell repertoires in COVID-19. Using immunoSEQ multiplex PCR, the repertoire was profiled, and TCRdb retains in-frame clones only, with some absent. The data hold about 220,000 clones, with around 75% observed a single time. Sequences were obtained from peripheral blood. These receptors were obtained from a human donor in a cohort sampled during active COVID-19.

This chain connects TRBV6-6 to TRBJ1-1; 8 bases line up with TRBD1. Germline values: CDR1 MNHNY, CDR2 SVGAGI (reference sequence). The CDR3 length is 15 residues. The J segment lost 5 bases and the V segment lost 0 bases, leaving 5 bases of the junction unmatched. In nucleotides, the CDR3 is TGTGCCAGCAGTTACTCTCAGGGGGCGTATACTGAAGCTTTCTTT. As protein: CASSYSQGAYTEAFF.

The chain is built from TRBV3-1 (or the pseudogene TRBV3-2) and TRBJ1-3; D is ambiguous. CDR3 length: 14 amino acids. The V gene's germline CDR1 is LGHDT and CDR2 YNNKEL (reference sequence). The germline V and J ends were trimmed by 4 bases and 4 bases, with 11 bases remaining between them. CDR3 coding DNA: TGTGCCAGCAGCCGCCGGACTGCAGGAAACACCATATATTTT. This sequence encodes CASSRRTAGNTIYF.

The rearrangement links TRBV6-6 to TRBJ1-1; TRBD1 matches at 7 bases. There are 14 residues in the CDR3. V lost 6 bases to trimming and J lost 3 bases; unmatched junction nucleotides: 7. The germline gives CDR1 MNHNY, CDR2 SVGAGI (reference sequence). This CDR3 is CASRRYRGDTEAFF. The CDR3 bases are TGTGCCAGCAGGCGATACAGGGGAGACACTGAAGCTTTCTTT.

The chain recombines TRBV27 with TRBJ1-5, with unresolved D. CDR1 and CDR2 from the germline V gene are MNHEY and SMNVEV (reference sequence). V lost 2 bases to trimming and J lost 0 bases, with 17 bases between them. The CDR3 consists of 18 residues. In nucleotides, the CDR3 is TGTGCCAGCAGTTTAAAGGACTCAAGAGTATATAGCAATCAGCCCCAGCATTTT. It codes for CASSLKDSRVYSNQPQHF.

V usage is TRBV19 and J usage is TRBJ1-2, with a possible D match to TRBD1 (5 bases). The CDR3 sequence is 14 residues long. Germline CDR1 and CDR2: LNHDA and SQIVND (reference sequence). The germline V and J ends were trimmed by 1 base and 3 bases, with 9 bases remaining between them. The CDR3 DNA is TGTGCCAGTAGTATAGGGGGCAGCTACTATGGCTACACCTTC. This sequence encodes CASSIGGSYYGYTF.

Here the CDR3 DNA reads TGCAGTGCTTCTCAGAACTATGGCTACACCTTC. This sequence encodes CSASQNYGYTF. V is TRBV20-1 and J is TRBJ1-2; no definite D call. The CDR3 has 11 amino acids. The germline V gene encodes CDR1 DFQATT and CDR2 SNEGSKA (reference sequence). V was cut by 5 bases and J by 2 bases, with 6 bases left in between.

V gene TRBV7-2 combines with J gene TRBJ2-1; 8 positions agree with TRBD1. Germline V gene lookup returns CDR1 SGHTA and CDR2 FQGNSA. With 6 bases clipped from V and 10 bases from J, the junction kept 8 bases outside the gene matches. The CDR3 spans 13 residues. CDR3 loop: CASSHGQGGEQFF. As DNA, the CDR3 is TGTGCCAGCAGTCACGGACAGGGCGGCGAGCAGTTCTTC.

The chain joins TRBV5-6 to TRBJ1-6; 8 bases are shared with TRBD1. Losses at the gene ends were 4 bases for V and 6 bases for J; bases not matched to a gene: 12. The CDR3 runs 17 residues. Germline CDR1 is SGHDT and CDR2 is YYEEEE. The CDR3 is CASSADQGARINSPLHF. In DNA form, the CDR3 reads TGTGCCAGCAGCGCAGACCAGGGGGCTCGAATTAATTCACCCCTCCACTTT.

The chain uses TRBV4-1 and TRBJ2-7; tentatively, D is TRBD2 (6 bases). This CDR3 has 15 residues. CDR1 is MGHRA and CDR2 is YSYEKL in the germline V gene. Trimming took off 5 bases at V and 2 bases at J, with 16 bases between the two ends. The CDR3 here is CASSYDRGSPYEQYF. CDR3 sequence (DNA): TGCGCCAGCAGCTATGATCGGGGGTCTCCCTACGAGCAGTACTTC.

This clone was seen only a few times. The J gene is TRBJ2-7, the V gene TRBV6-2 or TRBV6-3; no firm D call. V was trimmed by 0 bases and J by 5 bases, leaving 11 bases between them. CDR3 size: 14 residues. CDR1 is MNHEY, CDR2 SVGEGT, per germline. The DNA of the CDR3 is TGTGCCAGCAGTTACTCGTCGGAGTCTCACGAGCAGTACTTC. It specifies CASSYSSESHEQYF.

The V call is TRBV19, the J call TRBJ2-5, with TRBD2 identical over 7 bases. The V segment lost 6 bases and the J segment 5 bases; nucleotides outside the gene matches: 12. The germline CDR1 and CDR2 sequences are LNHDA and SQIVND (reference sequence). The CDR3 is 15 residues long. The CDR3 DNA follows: TGTGCCAGTAGACCCGGGGAGGGCGCCTGGGAGACCCAGTACTTC. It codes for CASRPGEGAWETQYF.

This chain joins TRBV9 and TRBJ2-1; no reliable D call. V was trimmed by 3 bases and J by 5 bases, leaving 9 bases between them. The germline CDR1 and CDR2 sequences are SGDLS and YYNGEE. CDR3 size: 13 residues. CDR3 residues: CASSGALDNEQFF. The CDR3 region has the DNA TGTGCCAGCAGCGGGGCCCTGGACAATGAGCAGTTCTTC.

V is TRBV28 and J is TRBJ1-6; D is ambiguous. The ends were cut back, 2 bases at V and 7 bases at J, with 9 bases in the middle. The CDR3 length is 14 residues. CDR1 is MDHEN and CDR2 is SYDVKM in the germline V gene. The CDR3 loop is CASSLPGYNSPLHF. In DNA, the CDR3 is TGTGCCAGCAGTTTACCCGGGTACAATTCACCCCTCCACTTT.

CDR3 bases: TGTGCCAGCAGTTTAGGTGGGACTACAGGCTCCTACGAGCAGTACTTC. Its translation: CASSLGGTTGSYEQYF. This chain joins TRBV27 and TRBJ2-7; 7 bases map to TRBD2. Germline V gives CDR1 MNHEY, CDR2 SMNVEV (reference sequence). This CDR3 has 16 residues. The J segment lost 0 bases and the V segment lost 2 bases, leaving 7 bases of the junction unmatched.

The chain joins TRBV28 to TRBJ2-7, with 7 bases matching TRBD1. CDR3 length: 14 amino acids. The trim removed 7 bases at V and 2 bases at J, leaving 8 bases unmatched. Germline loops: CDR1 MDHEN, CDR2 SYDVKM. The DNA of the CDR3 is TGTGCCAGCATACCAGGGGGACACACCTACGAGCAGTACTTC. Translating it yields CASIPGGHTYEQYF.

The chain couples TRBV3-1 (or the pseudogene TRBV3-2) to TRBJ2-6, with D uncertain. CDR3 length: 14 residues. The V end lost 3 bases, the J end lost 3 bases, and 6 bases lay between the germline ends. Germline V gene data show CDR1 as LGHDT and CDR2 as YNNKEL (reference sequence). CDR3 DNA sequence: TGTGCCAGCAGCCACTCCGGTGGGGCCAACGTCCTGACTTTC. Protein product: CASSHSGGANVLTF.